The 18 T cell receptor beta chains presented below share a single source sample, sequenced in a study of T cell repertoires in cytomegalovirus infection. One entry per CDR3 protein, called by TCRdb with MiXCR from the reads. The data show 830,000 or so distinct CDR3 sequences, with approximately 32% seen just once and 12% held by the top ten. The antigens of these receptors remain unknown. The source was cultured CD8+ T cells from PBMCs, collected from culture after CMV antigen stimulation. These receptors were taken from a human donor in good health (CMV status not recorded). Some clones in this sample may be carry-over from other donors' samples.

CDR3 nucleotides: TGTGCTAGTGGTTTGGTATCCGGCAGTTATAGCAATCAGCCCCAGCATTTT. Its protein product is CASGLVSGSYSNQPQHF. The J gene is TRBJ1-5, the V gene TRBV12-5; D is uncertain. Trimming took off 0 bases at V and 0 bases at J, with 12 bases between the two ends. CDR1 is LGHNT, CDR2 FRNRAP, per germline. This CDR3 spans 17 amino acids.

The CDR3 region has the DNA TGCAGTGCTAAATCCCAGGGAGCCTCCTATAATTCACCCCTCCACTTT. It codes for CSAKSQGASYNSPLHF. The V gene is TRBV20-1, the J gene TRBJ1-6; weak D call: TRBD1 (5 bases). Germline assignment: CDR1 DFQATT and CDR2 SNEGSKA (reference sequence). The length of the CDR3 is 16 residues. The V end lost 4 bases, the J end lost 0 bases, and 13 bases lay between the germline ends.

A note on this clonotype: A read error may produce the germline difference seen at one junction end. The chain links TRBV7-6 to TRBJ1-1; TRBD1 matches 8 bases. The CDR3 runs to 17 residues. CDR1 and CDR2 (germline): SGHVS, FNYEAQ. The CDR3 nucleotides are TGTGCTAGCAGCCCGACAGGGGTGATCCCCATGAACACTGAAGCTTTCTTT. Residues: CASSPTGVIPMNTEAFF.

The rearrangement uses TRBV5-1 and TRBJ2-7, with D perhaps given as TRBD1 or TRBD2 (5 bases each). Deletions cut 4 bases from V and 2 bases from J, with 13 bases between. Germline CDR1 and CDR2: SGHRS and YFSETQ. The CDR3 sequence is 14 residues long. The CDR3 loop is CASSPRDGAYEQYF. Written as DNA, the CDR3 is TGCGCCAGCAGCCCCCGGGACGGCGCCTACGAGCAGTACTTC.

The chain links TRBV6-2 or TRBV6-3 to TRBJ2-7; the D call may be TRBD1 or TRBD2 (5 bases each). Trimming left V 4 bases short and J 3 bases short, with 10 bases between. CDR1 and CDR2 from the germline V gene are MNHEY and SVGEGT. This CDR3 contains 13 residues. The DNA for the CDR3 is TGTGCCAGCAGTTGGGGGATGAGCTACGAGCAGTACGTC. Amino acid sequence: CASSWGMSYEQYV.

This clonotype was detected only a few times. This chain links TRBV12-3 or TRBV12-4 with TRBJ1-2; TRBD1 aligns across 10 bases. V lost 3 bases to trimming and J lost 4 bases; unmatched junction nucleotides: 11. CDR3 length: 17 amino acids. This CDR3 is CASSFLGQGSVPYGYTF. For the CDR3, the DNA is TGTGCCAGCAGTTTCCTGGGACAGGGGTCCGTGCCCTATGGCTACACCTTC.

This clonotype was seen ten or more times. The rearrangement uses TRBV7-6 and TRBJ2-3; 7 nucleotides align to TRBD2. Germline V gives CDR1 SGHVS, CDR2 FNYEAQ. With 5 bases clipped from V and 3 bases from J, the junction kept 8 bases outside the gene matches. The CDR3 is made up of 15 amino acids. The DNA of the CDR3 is TGTGCCAGCAGCAGGGTCAGCGGGGTGACAGATACGCAGTATTTT. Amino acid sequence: CASSRVSGVTDTQYF.

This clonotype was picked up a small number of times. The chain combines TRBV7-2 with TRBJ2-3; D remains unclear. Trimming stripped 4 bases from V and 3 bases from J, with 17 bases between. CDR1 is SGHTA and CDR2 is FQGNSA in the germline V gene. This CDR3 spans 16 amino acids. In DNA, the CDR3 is TGTGCCAGCAGCTCAATCCGGCAGGTTCGGACAGATACGCAGTATTTT. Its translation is CASSSIRQVRTDTQYF.

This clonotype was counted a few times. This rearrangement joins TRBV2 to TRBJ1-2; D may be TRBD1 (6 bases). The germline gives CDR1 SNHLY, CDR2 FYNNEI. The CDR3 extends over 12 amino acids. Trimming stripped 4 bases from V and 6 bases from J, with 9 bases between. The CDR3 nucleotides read TGTGCCAGCAGTGGGACAGTGAATGGCTACACCTTC. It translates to CASSGTVNGYTF.

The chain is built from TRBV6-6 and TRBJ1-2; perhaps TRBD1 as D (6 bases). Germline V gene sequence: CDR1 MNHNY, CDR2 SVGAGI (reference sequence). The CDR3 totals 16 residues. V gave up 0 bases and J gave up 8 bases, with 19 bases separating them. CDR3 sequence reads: CASSYSVGGGSSGYTF. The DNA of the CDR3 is TGTGCCAGCAGTTACTCGGTGGGGGGCGGAAGTTCGGGCTACACCTTC.

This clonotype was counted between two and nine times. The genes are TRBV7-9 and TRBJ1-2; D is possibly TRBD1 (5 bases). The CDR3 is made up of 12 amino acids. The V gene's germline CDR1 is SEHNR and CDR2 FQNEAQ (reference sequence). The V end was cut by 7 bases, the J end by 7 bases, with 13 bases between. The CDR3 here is CASTAGRGGYTF. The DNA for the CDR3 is TGTGCCAGCACGGCAGGGCGGGGTGGCTACACCTTC.

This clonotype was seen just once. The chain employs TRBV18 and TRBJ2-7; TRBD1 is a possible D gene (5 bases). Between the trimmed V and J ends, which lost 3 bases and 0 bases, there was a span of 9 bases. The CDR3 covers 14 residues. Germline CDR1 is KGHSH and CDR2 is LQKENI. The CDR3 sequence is CASSPGHLSYEQYF. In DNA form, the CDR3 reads TGTGCCAGCTCACCCGGACACCTCTCCTACGAGCAGTACTTC.

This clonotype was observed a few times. The CDR3 is CASSYQGARYEQYF. CDR3 coding DNA: TGTGCCAGCAGTTACCAGGGGGCGAGGTACGAGCAGTACTTC. V is TRBV12-3 or TRBV12-4 and J is TRBJ2-7, with TRBD1 matching over 8 bases. The CDR3 sequence is 14 residues long. Trimming cost V 4 bases and J 4 bases; bases outside gene matches: 6.

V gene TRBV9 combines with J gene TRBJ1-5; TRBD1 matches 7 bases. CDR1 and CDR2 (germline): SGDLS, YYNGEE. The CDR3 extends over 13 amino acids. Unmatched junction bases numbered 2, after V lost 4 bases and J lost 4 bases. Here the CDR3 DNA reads TGTGCCAGCAGCATGGGACAGAATCAGCCCCAGCATTTT. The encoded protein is CASSMGQNQPQHF.

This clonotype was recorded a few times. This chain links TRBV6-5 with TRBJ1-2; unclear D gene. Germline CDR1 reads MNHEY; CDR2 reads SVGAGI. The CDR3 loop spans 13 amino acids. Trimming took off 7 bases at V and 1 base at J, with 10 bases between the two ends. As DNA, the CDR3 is TGTGCCAGCACCTACGGGAATAACTATGGCTACACCTTC. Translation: CASTYGNNYGYTF.

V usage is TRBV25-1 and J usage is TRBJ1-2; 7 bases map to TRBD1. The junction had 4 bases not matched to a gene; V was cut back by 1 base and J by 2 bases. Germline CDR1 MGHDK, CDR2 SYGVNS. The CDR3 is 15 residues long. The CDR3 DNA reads TGTGCCAGCAGTGAATGGGAACAGGGGAACTATGGCTACACCTTC. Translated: CASSEWEQGNYGYTF.

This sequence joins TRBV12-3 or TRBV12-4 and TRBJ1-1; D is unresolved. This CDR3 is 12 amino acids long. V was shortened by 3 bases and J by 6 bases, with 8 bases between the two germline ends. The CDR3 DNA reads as TGTGCCAGCAGTTTGGAGGACCCTGAAGCTTTCTTT. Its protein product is CASSLEDPEAFF.

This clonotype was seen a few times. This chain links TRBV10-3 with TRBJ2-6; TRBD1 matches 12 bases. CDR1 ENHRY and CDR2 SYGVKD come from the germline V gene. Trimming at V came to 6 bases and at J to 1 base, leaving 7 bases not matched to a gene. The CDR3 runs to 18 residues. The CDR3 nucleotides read TGTGCCATCAGGAACCCGGGACAGGGGGCTTCTGGGGCCAACGTCCTGACTTTC. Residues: CAIRNPGQGASGANVLTF.